This T cell receptor (beta chain) derives from a study of cytomegalovirus exposure and HLA in healthy donors. Study at large: An early data release held 75 million to 100 million unique TCRs from HLA-typed donors.

The study's findings and limits: Some V segments, TRBV6-2 and TRBV6-3 among them, were indistinguishable and were therefore excluded. Later analysis identified around 15,000 TCR beta sequences associated with HLA alleles, using a false discovery rate threshold of 0.05.

Amplification used 60 Vbeta primers and 13 Jbeta primers. Profiled with immunoSEQ multiplex PCR; TCRdb holds only in-frame clones, not every one. The data hold under 200,000 clones, with approximately 82% observed a single time. Germline-derived CDR1 and CDR2 are MNHEY and SMNVEV (reference sequence). The CDR3 runs to 18 residues. V was pared by 6 bases and J by 8 bases, with 14 bases of the junction left unmatched. About this clone: What it recognizes is unknown.

Material: PBMCs. The clonotype originates from a woman between 40 and 55 years old in good health and CMV-seropositive. The rearrangement uses TRBV27 and TRBJ2-1; TRBD2 matches at 15 bases. The DNA for the CDR3 is TGTGCCAGCAGCCCTGGGGGACTAGCGGGAGGATTGATGGATGAGCAGTTCTTC. Protein sequence: CASSPGGLAGGLMDEQFF.